In its sample, the clone carrying this T cell receptor beta chain was seen a few times. The entry originates in a study of T cell repertoires in cytomegalovirus infection. The wider study: Matching HLA type, along with CMV infection, was indicated by public TCR beta signatures.

TCRdb analysed the reads with MiXCR anew, one entry per CDR3 protein. The data show 300,000 or so distinct CDR3 sequences, 9.6% seen once. The CDR3 is 12 amino acids. Looked up from germline, CDR1 is SEHNR and CDR2 is FQNEAQ (reference sequence). Trimming took off 5 bases at V and 8 bases at J, with 10 bases between the two ends. This chain connects TRBV7-9 to TRBJ2-1, with D hard to call. Sequenced material: PBMCs. This clonotype was obtained from a human donor in good health (CMV status not recorded). Some clones in this sample may be carry-over from other donors' samples. CDR3 DNA: TGTGCCAGCAGCAAAGTAGTCGATGAGCAGTTCTTC. The encoded protein is CASSKVVDEQFF.